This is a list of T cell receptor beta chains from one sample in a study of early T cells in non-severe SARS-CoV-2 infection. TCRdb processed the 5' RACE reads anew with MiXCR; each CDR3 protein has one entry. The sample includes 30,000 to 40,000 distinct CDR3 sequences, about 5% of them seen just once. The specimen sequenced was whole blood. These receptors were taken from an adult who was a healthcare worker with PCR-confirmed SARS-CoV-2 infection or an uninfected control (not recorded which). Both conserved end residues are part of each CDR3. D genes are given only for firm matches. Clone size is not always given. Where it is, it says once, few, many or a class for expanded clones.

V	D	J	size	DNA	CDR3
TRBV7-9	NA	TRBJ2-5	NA	TGTGCCAGCAGCCAACAAGAGACCCAGTACTTC	CASSQQETQYF
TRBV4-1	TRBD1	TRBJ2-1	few	TGCGCCAGCAGCCAGGCGGACAGGGCGCATGAGCAGTTCTTC	CASSQADRAHEQFF
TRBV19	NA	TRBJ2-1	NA	TGTGCCAGTAGTGGCCTCCACAATGAGCAGTTCTTC	CASSGLHNEQFF
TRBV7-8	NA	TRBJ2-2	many	TGTGCCAGCAGCCCATGGATGGGGCCGAACACCGGGGAGCTGTTTTTT	CASSPWMGPNTGELFF
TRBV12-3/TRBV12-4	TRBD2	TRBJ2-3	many	TGTGCCAGCAGTTTGGCTAGCGGGGGGGCGGGGGATACGCAGTATTTT	CASSLASGGAGDTQYF
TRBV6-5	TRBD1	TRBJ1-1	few	TGTGCCAGCAGTTACTCGACAGGGAGGACTGAAGCTTTCTTT	CASSYSTGRTEAFF
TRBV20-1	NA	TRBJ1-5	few	TGCAGTGCTAGAGGGTCGGCGCAGCAGCCCCAGCATTTT	CSARGSAQQPQHF
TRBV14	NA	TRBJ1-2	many	TGTGCCAGCAGCCAAGGAGGACCCTACTATGGCTACACCTTC	CASSQGGPYYGYTF
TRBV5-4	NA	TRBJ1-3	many	TGTGCCAGCAGTGGGCAGGGAGTTTCCTCTGGAAACACCATATATTTT	CASSGQGVSSGNTIYF
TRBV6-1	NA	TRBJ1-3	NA	TGTGCCAGCGGGGGATACAGGGTCTCCTCTGGAAACACCATATATTTT	CASGGYRVSSGNTIYF
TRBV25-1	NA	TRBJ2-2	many	TGTGCCAGCAGCGCGCGTTCTACTACGAACACCGGGGAGCTGTTTTTT	CASSARSTTNTGELFF
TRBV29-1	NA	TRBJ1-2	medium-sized	TGCAGCGTTAAAACTTGGCACGACGGAGGCTACACCTTC	CSVKTWHDGGYTF
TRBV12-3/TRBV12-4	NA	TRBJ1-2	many	TGTGCCAGCAGTTCCGACGTGGGTGGCTACACCTTC	CASSSDVGGYTF
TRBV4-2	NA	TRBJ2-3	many	TGTGCCAGCAGCCCAAGCAGCGGTGACACAGATACGCAGTATTTT	CASSPSSGDTDTQYF
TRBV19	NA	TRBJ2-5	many	TGTGCCAGTAGTACATGGGGAGAGACCCAGTACTTC	CASSTWGETQYF
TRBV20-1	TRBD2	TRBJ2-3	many	TGCAGTGCTGCACTCCCGGGGGGGTTTAGAACAGATACGCAGTATTTT	CSAALPGGFRTDTQYF
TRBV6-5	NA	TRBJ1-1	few	TGTGCCAGCAGCCGCAGTTTGTTCCTTGGTATGGACACTGAAGCTTTCTTT	CASSRSLFLGMDTEAFF
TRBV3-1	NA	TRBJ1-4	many	TGTGCCAGCAGCCATTTGCCAACTAATGAAAAACTGTTTTTT	CASSHLPTNEKLFF
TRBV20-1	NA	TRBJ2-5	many	TGCAGTGCTAGTGTTGGCGGGGCGGAGACCCAGTACTTC	CSASVGGAETQYF
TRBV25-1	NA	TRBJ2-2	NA	TGTGCCAGCAGTGAACAGAACACCGGGGAGCTGTTTTTT	CASSEQNTGELFF
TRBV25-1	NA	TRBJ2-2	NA	TGTGCCAGCAGTGCCACAGGGATCTTGAACACCGGGGAGCTGTTTTTT	CASSATGILNTGELFF
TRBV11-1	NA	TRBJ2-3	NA	TGTGCCAGCAGCTTCTATGGACCGAACACAGATACGCAGTATTTT	CASSFYGPNTDTQYF
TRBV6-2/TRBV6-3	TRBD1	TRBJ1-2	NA	TGTGCCAGCAGTCTCAGTCCCGGGACAGGGCTCAACAGCTACACCTTC	CASSLSPGTGLNSYTF
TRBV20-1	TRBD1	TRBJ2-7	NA	TGCAGTGCTAGCCGGGACAGGGGAACGAGCGAGCAGTACTTC	CSASRDRGTSEQYF
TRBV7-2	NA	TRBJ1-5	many	TGTGCCAGCAGCTCTAGGGGCGATAGCAATCAGCCCCAGCATTTT	CASSSRGDSNQPQHF
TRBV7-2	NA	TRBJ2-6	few	TGTGCCAGCAGCTTCAGGCAGGGCTCTGGGGCCAACGTCCTGACTTTC	CASSFRQGSGANVLTF
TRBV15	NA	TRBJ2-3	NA	TGTGCCACCAGCACAGGGCCCCGGCGCACAGATACGCAGTATTTT	CATSTGPRRTDTQYF
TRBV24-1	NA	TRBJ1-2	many	TGTGCCACCAGTGATACCGTTGGGGGCTACACCTTC	CATSDTVGGYTF
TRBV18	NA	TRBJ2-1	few	TGTGCCAGCTCACTGCAGGGGAATGAGCAGTTCTTC	CASSLQGNEQFF
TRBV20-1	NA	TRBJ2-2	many	TGCAGTGCTAGAGATTCTGAGGACGGGGAGCTGTTTTTT	CSARDSEDGELFF
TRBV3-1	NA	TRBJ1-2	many	TGTGCCAGCAGCCATCTGGAGTTGGGCTACACCTTC	CASSHLELGYTF